What follows are 23 T cell receptor beta chains derived from one specimen sequenced in a study of T cell changes during pregnancy in multiple sclerosis. Clones were read by immunoSEQ multiplex PCR, and TCRdb kept only the in-frame ones, dropping some. The table lists 100,000 or so clones, approximately 89% of them singletons. The sample consisted of peripheral blood, taken after pregnancy. The receptors derive from a female donor with multiple sclerosis, enrolled in a pregnancy study.

The V call is TRBV19, the J call TRBJ1-1, with a possible D match to TRBD1 (6 bases). Germline CDR1 LNHDA, CDR2 SQIVND (reference sequence). Trimming took 3 bases from V and 0 from J, leaving 14 bases between them. There are 16 residues in the CDR3. The CDR3 protein is CASSIFQGQMNTEAFF. The CDR3 region has the DNA TGTGCCAGTAGTATCTTTCAAGGACAGATGAACACTGAAGCTTTCTTT.

This clone has just one count. This CDR3 reads CASKGLYRANYGYTF. In DNA, the CDR3 is TGTGCCAGCAAGGGTTTGTACAGGGCTAACTATGGCTACACCTTC. The chain has TRBV2 and TRBJ1-2, with TRBD1 as a possible D gene (6 bases). CDR1 and CDR2 from the germline V gene are SNHLY and FYNNEI. V shed 7 bases and J shed 0 bases, with 15 bases lying between them. The CDR3 totals 15 residues.

CDR3 loop: CASSLESSGGVNEQFF. For the CDR3, the DNA is TGTGCCAGCAGCTTAGAATCCAGCGGGGGGGTTAATGAGCAGTTCTTC. The J gene is TRBJ2-1, the V gene TRBV7-6, with TRBD2 identical over 10 bases. The CDR3 runs 16 residues. Germline lookup yields CDR1 SGHVS and CDR2 FNYEAQ. The J segment lost 7 bases and the V segment lost 1 base, leaving 7 bases of the junction unmatched.

The chain combines TRBV19 with TRBJ1-5; 8 bases match TRBD1. Germline CDR1 and CDR2: LNHDA and SQIVND (reference sequence). The CDR3 totals 15 residues. V lost 9 bases, J lost 4 bases, and 11 bases stayed unmatched. CDR3 amino acids: CASRQGPQTNQPQHF. Here the CDR3 DNA reads TGTGCCAGCCGACAGGGGCCTCAGACTAATCAGCCCCAGCATTTT.

The chain couples TRBV4-1 to TRBJ2-7, with 9 positions matching TRBD1. The CDR3 has 17 residues. The V gene end was trimmed by 3 bases and the J gene end by 3 bases; junction bases not matched to a gene: 12. Germline CDR1 is MGHRA and CDR2 is YSYEKL. CDR3 sequence (DNA): TGCGCCAGCAGCCAGGATCTGGACAGGGGTCAACTCTACGAGCAGTACTTC. Its protein is CASSQDLDRGQLYEQYF.

This clone has just one count. The chain carries TRBV13 and TRBJ2-7; 9 nucleotides match TRBD1. This CDR3 has 12 residues. CDR1 is PRHDT and CDR2 is FYEKMQ in the germline V gene (reference sequence). With V trimmed by 5 bases and J by 6 bases, 2 bases remained unmatched. CDR3 amino acids: CASSQDRGEQYF. CDR3 nucleotide sequence: TGTGCCAGCAGCCAGGACAGGGGCGAGCAGTACTTC.

The genes are TRBV14 and TRBJ2-3; TRBD2 agrees at 9 bases. Germline V lookup: CDR1 SGHDN, CDR2 FVKESK. This CDR3 has 16 residues. V shed 1 base, J shed 2 bases, and the junction held 4 bases outside the gene matches. The CDR3 sequence: CASSQGTSATTDTQYF. The CDR3 DNA follows: TGTGCCAGCAGCCAAGGGACTAGCGCCACCACAGATACGCAGTATTTT.

The CDR3 coding sequence is TGTGCCAGCAGCTTAGTAGAGGGGGGGCCGCGAACGCCTGAGCAGTTCTTC. This translates into CASSLVEGGPRTPEQFF. The V gene is TRBV7-8, the J gene TRBJ2-1, with a weak D call TRBD2 (7 bases). Trimming left V 1 base short and J 9 bases short, with 22 bases between. The CDR3 loop spans 17 amino acids. Germline CDR1 reads SGHVS; CDR2 reads FQNEAQ.

The sample holds one count of this clone. The rearrangement links TRBV30 to TRBJ1-5; D is uncertain. The CDR3 has 14 residues. The V and J ends lost 1 base and 0 bases respectively, with 7 bases between them. The germline V gene encodes CDR1 GTSNPN and CDR2 SVGIG (reference sequence). DNA for the CDR3: TGTGCCTGGAGTGGGCAGTATAGCAATCAGCCCCAGCATTTT. Protein sequence: CAWSGQYSNQPQHF. The complete variable domain, with remaining parts taken from reference TRBV30 and TRBJ1-5, reads SQTIHQWPATLVQPVGSPLSLECTVEGTSNPNLYWYRQAAGRGLQLLFYSVGIGQISSEVPQNLSASRPQDRQFILSSKKLLLSDSGFYLCAWSGQYSNQPQHFGDGTRLSIL.

This sequence joins TRBV30 and TRBJ2-1; 11 bases map to TRBD2. Trimming took 2 bases from V and 13 from J; bases not matched to a gene: 10. Germline V CDR1 and CDR2: GTSNPN, SVGIG (reference sequence). This CDR3 comprises 14 residues. The CDR3 loop is CAWSPDTSGGKQFF. In nucleotides, the CDR3 is TGTGCCTGGAGTCCAGACACTAGCGGGGGAAAACAGTTCTTC.

This clone was found once. The chain couples TRBV7-3 to TRBJ1-1; 7 bases match TRBD1. Germline V gene sequence: CDR1 SGHTA, CDR2 FQGTGA. The V and J ends lost 4 bases and 8 bases, in that order; junction bases with no gene match: 7. This CDR3 contains 13 residues. The CDR3 DNA is TGTGCCAGCAGCTCAGGGGGGCCTCTCGAAGCTTTCTTT. Its translation is CASSSGGPLEAFF.

The rearrangement uses TRBV19 and TRBJ2-3; D is perhaps TRBD2 (6 bases). Trimming shortened V by 7 bases and J by 6 bases, and 20 bases separated the two germline ends. This CDR3 has 15 amino acids. Germline CDR1 and CDR2: LNHDA and SQIVND (reference sequence). The CDR3 DNA is TGTGCCAGTACCTCTTTAGGCGGGGCTAAGGATACGCAGTATTTT. This translates into CASTSLGGAKDTQYF.

The chain links TRBV5-1 to TRBJ1-1; the D is unclear. Trimming took off 2 bases at V and 8 bases at J, with 16 bases between the two ends. The CDR3 covers 14 residues. From germline, CDR1 is SGHRS and CDR2 YFSETQ. CDR3 bases: TGCGCCAGCAGCTTCACTGGGCCTCTCGGCGAAGCTTTCTTT. Protein sequence: CASSFTGPLGEAFF.

V and J are TRBV11-1 and TRBJ1-1; 10 nucleotides agree with TRBD1. The length of the CDR3 is 15 residues. CDR1 SGHAT and CDR2 FQDESV come from the germline V gene (reference sequence). V shed 1 base, J shed 6 bases, and the junction held 5 bases outside the gene matches. Here the CDR3 reads CASSLVIGTGAEAFF. CDR3 in DNA: TGTGCCAGCAGCTTAGTGATCGGGACAGGGGCTGAAGCTTTCTTT.

This clone came up once. V usage is TRBV19 and J usage is TRBJ2-3; D might be TRBD1 (5 bases). In germline, CDR1 is LNHDA, CDR2 SQIVND (reference sequence). The germline V and J ends were trimmed by 0 bases and 2 bases, with 12 bases remaining between them. CDR3 length equals 16 residues. This CDR3 reads CASSIDQGGITDTQYF. Written as DNA, the CDR3 is TGTGCCAGTAGTATAGATCAGGGCGGAATCACAGATACGCAGTATTTT.

The chain combines TRBV7-2 with TRBJ1-5; D call uncertain. Germline assignment: CDR1 SGHTA and CDR2 FQGNSA. CDR3 length: 14 amino acids. Trimming removed 5 bases from V and 4 bases from J, with 12 bases in between. DNA for the CDR3: TGTGCCAGCAGCCAGACCGCGGTTAATCAGCCCCAGCATTTT. This codes for CASSQTAVNQPQHF.

The V and J genes are TRBV13 and TRBJ2-3; no clear D. V lost 3 bases and J 4 bases, leaving 8 bases between the germline ends. The CDR3 loop spans 13 amino acids. Germline CDR1 is PRHDT and CDR2 is FYEKMQ (reference sequence). Here the CDR3 reads CASSLYSADTQYF. In nucleotides, the CDR3 is TGTGCCAGCAGCTTGTACAGTGCAGATACGCAGTATTTT.

This chain uses TRBV5-1 with TRBJ2-1, with D perhaps TRBD2 (5 bases). V shed 5 bases and J shed 9 bases, with 18 bases lying between them. This CDR3 has 14 residues. Germline V CDR1 and CDR2: SGHRS, YFSETQ. The DNA of the CDR3 is TGCGCCAGCAGACAAAGCGGTTCACCCACTGAGCAGTTCTTC. As protein: CASRQSGSPTEQFF. Using reference TRBV5-1 and TRBJ2-1 for the parts outside the CDR3, the full variable domain is KAGVTQTPRYLIKTRGQQVTLSCSPISGHRSVSWYQQTPGQGLQFLFEYFSETQRNKGNFPGRFSGRQFSNSRSEMNVSTLELGDSALYLCASRQSGSPTEQFFGPGTRLTVL.

The chain carries TRBV7-9 and TRBJ1-4; D perhaps matches TRBD1 (5 bases). V lost 6 bases, J lost 5 bases, and 10 bases lay in between. Germline CDR1 and CDR2: SEHNR and FQNEAQ (reference sequence). This CDR3 is built from 13 residues. The CDR3 nucleotides read TGTGCCAGCAGGGGACTAGCGAATGAAAAACTGTTTTTT. Translating gives CASRGLANEKLFF. The variable domain in full, with the rest retrieved from reference TRBV7-9 and TRBJ1-4, is DTGVSQNPRHKITKRGQNVTFRCDPISEHNRLYWYRQTLGQGPEFLTYFQNEAQLEKSRLLSDRFSAERPKGSFSTLEIQRTEQGDSAMYLCASRGLANEKLFFGSGTQLSVL.

J is TRBJ2-7 and V is TRBV14; TRBD1 is a possible D gene (5 bases). CDR1 and CDR2 (germline): SGHDN, FVKESK. This CDR3 contains 14 residues. The V end lost 5 bases, the J end lost 2 bases, and 13 bases lay between the germline ends. CDR3 nucleotide sequence: TGTGCCAGCAGCGTTGGCCAAGGGGCCTACGAGCAGTACTTC. Translation gives CASSVGQGAYEQYF.

The V call is TRBV6-6, the J call TRBJ2-7; unclear D gene. The CDR3 sequence is 11 residues long. The ends were cut back, 5 bases at V and 4 bases at J, with 6 bases in the middle. Germline lookup yields CDR1 MNHNY and CDR2 SVGAGI (reference sequence). CDR3 amino acids: CASSATYEQYF. DNA for the CDR3: TGTGCCAGCAGTGCCACTTACGAGCAGTACTTC.

CDR3 nucleotides: TGTGCCACTGGACTAGCCTACAATGAGCAGTTCTTC. Protein product: CATGLAYNEQFF. This sequence joins TRBV15 and TRBJ2-1; 7 bases are shared with TRBD2. This CDR3 has 12 amino acids. J lost 2 bases, V lost 9 bases, and 1 base had no gene match. Germline assignment: CDR1 LNHNV and CDR2 YYDKDF (reference sequence). Drawing the rest from reference TRBV15 and TRBJ2-1, the complete variable domain is DAMVIQNPRYQVTQFGKPVTLSCSQTLNHNVMYWYQQKSSQAPKLLFHYYDKDFNNEADTPDNFQSRRPNTSFCFLDIRSPGLGDTAMYLCATGLAYNEQFFGPGTRLTVL.

The V gene is TRBV18, the J gene TRBJ1-2, with 7 bases aligning to TRBD1. The CDR3 consists of 13 residues. Germline V gene lookup returns CDR1 KGHSH and CDR2 LQKENI. The ends lost 8 bases at V and 1 base at J; junction bases unmatched: 4. The CDR3 DNA reads TGTGCCAGCAAAGGACAGGTTAACTATGGCTACACCTTC. This codes for CASKGQVNYGYTF.